One and the same sample provided the 30 T cell receptor beta chains below, sequenced in a study of response to subunit inactivated influenza vaccine. TCRdb itself ran the RT-PCR reads through MiXCR, one entry per CDR3 protein. The sample has 700,000 to 800,000 distinct CDR3 sequences, about 18% seen once. This specimen consisted of PBMCs from blood, obtained 5 days after vaccination. These receptors originate from a man aged 45-65 years who received an inactivated influenza vaccine.

This clonotype was seen only a few times. V is TRBV5-1 and J is TRBJ2-2; no firm D call. Germline V gene data show CDR1 as SGHRS and CDR2 as YFSETQ. V lost 0 bases and J lost 0, with 9 bases in between. The length of the CDR3 is 16 residues. CDR3 in DNA: TGCGCCAGCAGCTTGGTTAGCATAGCGAACACCGGGGAGCTGTTTTTT. Amino acid sequence: CASSLVSIANTGELFF.

This clonotype was seen ten or more times. The chain carries TRBV6-5 and TRBJ2-3, with 10 bases aligning to TRBD2. Trimming removed 3 bases from V and 0 bases from J; junction bases left unmatched: 3. CDR3 length equals 16 residues. Germline values: CDR1 MNHEY, CDR2 SVGAGI. The CDR3, as DNA: TGTGCCAGCAGTTATGAGACTAGCGGGAGCACAGATACGCAGTATTTT. Translated, it gives CASSYETSGSTDTQYF.

This clonotype was recorded many times. This chain uses TRBV9 with TRBJ2-3; D perhaps matches TRBD1 (8 bases). V gave up 3 bases and J gave up 8 bases, with 13 bases separating them. CDR1 and CDR2 (germline): SGDLS, YYNGEE. This CDR3 spans 13 amino acids. The CDR3 nucleotides read TGTGCCAGCAGCGAACACAGGGGGGGTACGCAGTATTTT. Residues: CASSEHRGGTQYF.

This clonotype was observed many times. This chain connects TRBV29-1 to TRBJ1-3; D gene unclear. V lost 5 bases and J 0 bases, leaving 14 bases between the germline ends. Germline V gene data show CDR1 as SQVTM and CDR2 as ANQGSEA. The CDR3 loop spans 15 amino acids. CDR3 sequence reads: CSVHAGWDSGNTIYF. The DNA for the CDR3 is TGCAGCGTTCATGCCGGATGGGACTCTGGAAACACCATATATTTT. Full variable domain (rest looked up from reference TRBV29-1 and TRBJ1-3): SAVISQKPSRDICQRGTSLTIQCQVDSQVTMMFWYRQQPGQSLTLIATANQGSEATYESGFVIDKFPISRPNLTFSTLTVSNMSPEDSSIYLCSVHAGWDSGNTIYFGEGSWLTVV.

This clonotype occurred a few times. The gene calls are TRBV20-1 and TRBJ2-7; no definite D call. Germline V lookup: CDR1 DFQATT, CDR2 SNEGSKA (reference sequence). V shed 0 bases and J shed 0 bases, with 9 bases lying between them. The CDR3 is 14 amino acids. The CDR3 bases are TGCAGTGCTAGAGAGCCTCTAGGCTCCTACGAGCAGTACTTC. It specifies CSAREPLGSYEQYF.

The chain couples TRBV10-2 to TRBJ2-7; 9 nucleotides line up with TRBD1. With 2 bases clipped from V and 2 bases from J, the junction kept 4 bases outside the gene matches. The CDR3 contains 15 residues. Per the germline V gene, CDR1 is WSHSY and CDR2 is SAAADI. Here the CDR3 reads CASSEVRDRAYEQYF. The CDR3 DNA sequence: TGCGCCAGCAGTGAGGTGCGGGACAGGGCCTACGAGCAGTACTTC.

This clonotype appeared many times. This chain links TRBV12-3 or TRBV12-4 with TRBJ2-6; D call uncertain. The germline V and J ends were trimmed by 3 bases and 4 bases, with 10 bases remaining between them. This CDR3 is 15 amino acids long. The CDR3 DNA reads TGTGCCAGCAGTTTGCTGGGCTCAGGGGCCAACGTCCTGACTTTC. It specifies CASSLLGSGANVLTF.

The chain links TRBV18 to TRBJ1-2; D is ambiguous. CDR1 is KGHSH, CDR2 LQKENI, per germline. The CDR3 contains 12 residues. Trimming took 3 bases from V and 4 from J, leaving 6 bases between them. The CDR3 DNA follows: TGTGCCAGCTCACCCGACCTCTATGGCTACACCTTC. Protein product: CASSPDLYGYTF.

At least ten counts were recorded for this clonotype. The chain couples TRBV6-5 to TRBJ2-1, with 9 bases identical to TRBD2. Germline V lookup: CDR1 MNHEY, CDR2 SVGAGI. The junction had 13 bases not matched to a gene; V was cut back by 6 bases and J by 7 bases. This CDR3 has 16 amino acids. Written as DNA, the CDR3 is TGTGCCAGCAGCTACATTAGCGGGAGTATGAGGAATGAGCAGTTCTTC. It specifies CASSYISGSMRNEQFF.

This clonotype has only a few counts. The CDR3 DNA follows: TGTGCCAGCAGAAGGGACAGGGGACGTCAGCCCCAGCATTTT. Translation: CASRRDRGRQPQHF. V and J are TRBV12-3 or TRBV12-4 and TRBJ1-5; 10 bases are shared with TRBD1. The CDR3 runs to 14 residues. Losses at the gene ends were 6 bases for V and 6 bases for J; bases not matched to a gene: 5.

Comments on this clonotype: The junction does not match germline at one end; this may be a read error. V is TRBV20-1 and J is TRBJ2-7; TRBD2 aligns across 9 bases. The germline V gene has CDR1 DFQATT and CDR2 SNEGSKA (reference sequence). This CDR3 spans 16 amino acids. The CDR3 region is CCARVPFRSGRYEQYF. CDR3 in DNA: TGCTGTGCTAGAGTCCCCTTTCGCAGCGGGAGGTACGAGCAGTACTTC.

J is TRBJ2-7 and V is TRBV6-5, with TRBD1 matching 9 bases. J lost 5 bases, V lost 4 bases, and 9 bases had no gene match. The CDR3 length is 15 residues. Germline V CDR1 and CDR2: MNHEY, SVGAGI. This chain's CDR3 is CASSSYAGQGNEQYF. Here the CDR3 DNA reads TGTGCCAGCAGTTCCTACGCGGGACAGGGAAACGAGCAGTACTTC.

The V call is TRBV10-3, the J call TRBJ2-3; D gene unclear. The CDR3 consists of 12 residues. Germline V CDR1 and CDR2: ENHRY, SYGVKD. V was cut by 6 bases and J by 5 bases, with 9 bases left in between. Here the CDR3 DNA reads TGTGCCATCAGCCTAACGGAAGATACGCAGTATTTT. Translating gives CAISLTEDTQYF.

This clonotype was counted between two and nine times. The V and J genes are TRBV9 and TRBJ2-1; D gene unclear. This CDR3 region has 15 residues. V was trimmed by 0 bases and J by 4 bases, leaving 11 bases between them. Looked up from germline, CDR1 is SGDLS and CDR2 is YYNGEE. The CDR3 sequence: CASSVDGSKYNEQFF. CDR3 nucleotide sequence: TGTGCCAGCAGCGTAGACGGATCCAAATACAATGAGCAGTTCTTC.

This clonotype appeared a few times. This sequence joins TRBV7-8 and TRBJ2-1; 7 bases line up with TRBD1. CDR3 length: 18 residues. Germline CDR1 is SGHVS and CDR2 is FQNEAQ. Trimming at V came to 5 bases and at J to 6 bases, leaving 19 bases not matched to a gene. The CDR3 nucleotides are TGTGCCAGCAGCGTACGATTAAAGAGGACAGGCCTCCCCAATGAGCAGTTCTTC. This encodes CASSVRLKRTGLPNEQFF.

This clonotype has ten or more counts. The DNA of the CDR3 is TGTGCCAGCTCCACAGGGAACACTGAAGCTTTCTTT. This encodes CASSTGNTEAFF. This sequence joins TRBV5-6 and TRBJ1-1, with a possible D match to TRBD1 (5 bases). V lost 7 bases to trimming and J lost 1 base, with 8 bases between them. The CDR3 consists of 12 residues. The germline gives CDR1 SGHDT, CDR2 YYEEEE.

This sequence joins TRBV29-1 and TRBJ2-3; 14 bases align to TRBD2. CDR3 size: 12 residues. Germline V gene lookup returns CDR1 SQVTM and CDR2 ANQGSEA. CDR3 loop: CRTGTSGGTQYF. For the CDR3, the DNA is TGCAGGACCGGGACTAGCGGGGGTACGCAGTATTTT.

The chain joins TRBV20-1 to TRBJ1-6, with 7 bases fitting TRBD1. CDR1 and CDR2 (germline): DFQATT, SNEGSKA (reference sequence). This CDR3 has 17 residues. V shed 1 base, J shed 0 bases, and the junction held 6 bases outside the gene matches. DNA for the CDR3: TGCAGTGCTAGAGCTACGGGACAGAGCTCCTATAATTCACCCCTCCACTTT. Its protein product is CSARATGQSSYNSPLHF.

This clonotype was recorded a few times. This rearrangement joins TRBV20-1 to TRBJ1-1; 7 bases fit TRBD1. The CDR3 runs 16 residues. The V and J ends lost 5 bases and 0 bases, in that order; junction bases with no gene match: 12. Germline V CDR1 and CDR2: DFQATT, SNEGSKA (reference sequence). Here the CDR3 reads CSAHLTGALMNTEAFF. Here the CDR3 DNA reads TGCAGTGCTCACTTAACAGGGGCCCTGATGAACACTGAAGCTTTCTTT.

This clonotype has just a few counts. This chain joins TRBV7-3 and TRBJ1-5; 7 bases are a match to TRBD1. The trim removed 3 bases at V and 3 bases at J, leaving 5 bases unmatched. The CDR3 totals 15 residues. Germline CDR1 reads SGHTA; CDR2 reads FQGTGA. DNA of the CDR3: TGTGCCAGCAGCTTGGCAGGGGGTCCCAATCAGCCCCAGCATTTT. Its translation: CASSLAGGPNQPQHF.

This chain joins TRBV4-3 and TRBJ2-5; maybe TRBD2 (5 bases). Trimming cost V 1 base and J 4 bases, with 10 bases left between them. This CDR3 has 14 residues. Looked up from germline, CDR1 is LGHNA and CDR2 is YSLEER. CDR3 sequence reads: CASSQAIRGETQYF. CDR3 nucleotides: TGCGCCAGCAGCCAAGCTATTCGGGGAGAGACCCAGTACTTC.

This clonotype was counted a few times. V usage is TRBV2 and J usage is TRBJ2-2; D unresolved. Germline V lookup: CDR1 SNHLY, CDR2 FYNNEI. The CDR3 totals 13 residues. The V and J ends lost 6 bases and 7 bases respectively, with 12 bases between them. This chain's CDR3 is CASSLDGVGELFF. CDR3 in DNA: TGTGCCAGCAGCTTGGATGGTGTCGGGGAGCTGTTTTTT.

This chain links TRBV24-1 with TRBJ2-1, with 7 positions matching TRBD2. The CDR3 contains 15 residues. Germline-derived CDR1 and CDR2 are KGHDR and SFDVKD. V shed 4 bases, J shed 9 bases, and the junction held 11 bases outside the gene matches. CDR3 residues: CATSEATGGGTEQFF. Written as DNA, the CDR3 is TGTGCCACCAGTGAAGCAACGGGAGGAGGGACTGAGCAGTTCTTC.

This clonotype was seen only a few times. The chain recombines TRBV6-5 with TRBJ2-7; D possibly corresponds to TRBD2 (5 bases). The CDR3 is 15 amino acids. Germline CDR1 reads MNHEY; CDR2 reads SVGAGI. V was pared by 0 bases and J by 2 bases, with 11 bases between. The CDR3 region has the DNA TGTGCCAGCAGTTACTCGCGAGGGAGTCCCTACGAGCAGTACTTC. It yields the protein CASSYSRGSPYEQYF.

For the CDR3, the DNA is TGCGCCAGCAGCCAGAGGTTGAAGACTGCCCCCTACGAGCAGTACTTC. This gives the protein CASSQRLKTAPYEQYF. The V and J genes are TRBV4-3 and TRBJ2-7; D is undetermined. CDR3 length: 16 residues. Germline V lookup: CDR1 LGHNA, CDR2 YSLEER. V was trimmed by 3 bases and J by 2 bases, leaving 17 bases between them.

This chain joins TRBV20-1 and TRBJ2-5; 10 bases are a match to TRBD2. This CDR3 has 16 amino acids. The germline V gene has CDR1 DFQATT and CDR2 SNEGSKA (reference sequence). V was clipped by 6 bases and J by 5 bases; unmatched bases: 15. In nucleotides, the CDR3 is TGCAGTGCCCCTGGTCCCCTCAGCGGGAGGGCGGAGACCCAGTACTTC. Protein: CSAPGPLSGRAETQYF.

This clonotype turned up a few times. The chain couples TRBV15 to TRBJ2-5, with 7 bases lining up with TRBD2. There are 16 residues in the CDR3. Germline CDR1 LNHNV, CDR2 YYDKDF (reference sequence). Trimming removed 3 bases from V and 3 bases from J; junction bases left unmatched: 10. CDR3 bases: TGTGCCACCAGCAGTCGCGGGGAGGGGCTGGAAGAGACCCAGTACTTC. Protein: CATSSRGEGLEETQYF.

V and J are TRBV4-3 and TRBJ2-5, with TRBD2 as a possible D gene (6 bases). The CDR3 runs to 15 residues. Germline CDR1 is LGHNA and CDR2 is YSLEER. V lost 1 base and J 5 bases, leaving 14 bases between the germline ends. The CDR3 sequence is CASSQAFGGGETQYF. The DNA of the CDR3 is TGCGCCAGCAGCCAAGCTTTCGGCGGAGGGGAGACCCAGTACTTC.

In its sample, this clonotype was seen a few times. This rearrangement joins TRBV24-1 to TRBJ1-2, with a weak D call TRBD1 (6 bases). CDR1 is KGHDR, CDR2 SFDVKD, per germline. CDR3 size: 13 residues. V lost 3 bases to trimming and J lost 7 bases, with 11 bases between them. CDR3 amino acids: CATSDTGRGGYTF. In DNA, the CDR3 is TGTGCCACCAGTGATACAGGGAGGGGTGGCTACACCTTC.

V usage is TRBV29-1 and J usage is TRBJ2-5; D call uncertain. V lost 5 bases to trimming and J lost 3 bases, with 10 bases between them. Germline assignment: CDR1 SQVTM and CDR2 ANQGSEA. The CDR3 covers 12 residues. The CDR3 sequence is CSVSPAEETQYF. The CDR3 nucleotides are TGCAGCGTTTCCCCCGCAGAAGAGACCCAGTACTTC.